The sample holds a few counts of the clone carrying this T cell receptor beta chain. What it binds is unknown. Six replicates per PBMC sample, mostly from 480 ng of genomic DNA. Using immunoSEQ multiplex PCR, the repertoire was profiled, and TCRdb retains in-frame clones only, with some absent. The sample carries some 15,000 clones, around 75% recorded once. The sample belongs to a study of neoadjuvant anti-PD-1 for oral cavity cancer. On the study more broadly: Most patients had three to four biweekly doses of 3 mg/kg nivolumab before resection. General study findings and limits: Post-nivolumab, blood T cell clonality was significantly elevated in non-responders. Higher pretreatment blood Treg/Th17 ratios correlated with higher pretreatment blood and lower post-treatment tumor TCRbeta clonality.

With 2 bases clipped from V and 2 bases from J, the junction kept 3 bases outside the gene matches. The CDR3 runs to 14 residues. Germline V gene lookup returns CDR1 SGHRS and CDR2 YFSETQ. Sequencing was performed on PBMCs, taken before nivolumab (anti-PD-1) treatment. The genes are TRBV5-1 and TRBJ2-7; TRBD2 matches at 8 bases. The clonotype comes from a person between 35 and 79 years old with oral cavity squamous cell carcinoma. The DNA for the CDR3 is TGCGCCAGCAGCTTACTAGCGGTAACCTACGAGCAGTACTTC. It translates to CASSLLAVTYEQYF.